This record looks at one T cell receptor beta chain sequence and its context. This CDR3 is also generated by other DNA sequences in the sample. These data come from a study of shared clonotypes between healthy human individuals. Study as a whole: Each donor's CD4 naive and CD4 memory cells filled three plates apiece, CD8 naive two, and CD8 memory one.

There are 12 residues in the CDR3. V shed 9 bases and J 10 bases; nucleotides not matched to a gene: 10. Germline CDR1 and CDR2: MDHEN and SYDVKM. It was into CD45RA+ naive and CD45RA-negative memory subsets that the CD4+ cells were split. Profiling relied on immunoSEQ multiplex PCR, and the TCRdb table lists in-frame clones only, not all of them. The sample records more than 2,000,000 clones, about 92% being singletons. The chain joins TRBV28 to TRBJ1-1, with TRBD1 matching over 8 bases. The sample taken for sequencing was naive CD4+ T cells from PBMCs. Subset denoted: CD45RA+ positively selected. The source of this sequence is a young man in good health. Some clones in this sample may be carry-over from other donors' samples. The CDR3 nucleotides are TGTGCCAGTAGACCCGGACAGGGAAGAGCTTTCTTT. This encodes CASRPGQGRAFF.